This record covers a single T cell receptor beta chain. Which antigen it targets is not known. Libraries were prepared through the immunoSEQ multiplex PCR assay. Adaptive Biotechnologies carried out the TCRbeta CDR3 sequencing. For the original study's pipeline: Repertoire similarity was assessed with the Chao-modified Jaccard index and with the median clonotype overlap from 200 random subsamples of equal sample size. Similarity analyses used either productive nucleotide sequences or in silico-translated amino acid sequences. To compare repertoires, the researchers applied hierarchical clustering with single linkage as well as t-SNE, based on Chao-modified Jaccard distances. Repertoire diversity was measured with the Renyi index after sample size normalisation across a range of alpha values. Held by TCRdb, this immuneACCESS table contains in-frame sequences only and omits some clones. Under half of the omission traces to an unresolved V gene where checked; the cause of the rest is unknown. V and J calls and clone size are copied from that table; D and trimming were computed from the DNA. This sample's table lists about 10,000 clones. The top ten hold roughly 0.38% of the sample.

This entry belongs to a study of synovial regulatory T cells in juvenile arthritis (dated by TCRdb to about 2015). Study-level background: Among sequenced patients, a few were therapy-naive, one received methotrexate plus infliximab, several received methotrexate, and one had no treatment information. Using matched patient samples, the researchers compared TCRbeta CDR3 repertoires across three groups: blood iaTreg cells, other blood Treg cells and synovial fluid Treg cells. Effector T cell subsets were also sequenced in this cohort for comparisons, but the Treg dataset alone covers only blood and synovial fluid Treg cells. TCR repertoire comparisons included Treg and Teff subsets from some ten JIA patients with active disease.

TCR repertoire donors were about eleven juvenile idiopathic arthritis patients with active disease who had not reached inactive disease, 3 polyarticular and 8 oligoarticular. A median age of around 11 years (range about 2.4-22.9) and a median disease duration of around seven years (range 0.2-19.1) were recorded for the TCR-sequenced patients. The samples for TCR repertoire analysis were obtained at two Italian centres. Peripheral blood mononuclear cells were separated using a Histopaque-1077 density gradient and frozen in around 90% FCS with 10% DMSO. CDR1 and CDR2, looked up from the germline V gene, are LGHNT and FRNRAP. The CDR3 runs 14 residues from the cysteine to the phenylalanine. The entry carries no DNA sequence. Beyond this particular receptor, the publication reports: Across patients, iaTreg TCR repertoires were largely private and overlapped partially with synovial Teff repertoires and blood CPL repertoires. More CDR3 sequences were shared by synovial Treg cells with iaTreg cells than with other blood Treg cells, and a closer relation was confirmed by Chao-Jaccard similarity. Blood iaTreg cells showed lower TCR diversity than other blood Treg cells, consistent with antigen-driven expansion.

The sequencing input was Treg cells from blood. The label giving this sample's cell subset or site can be read as: remaining (HLA-DR-negative) circulating blood Treg cells. This receptor was taken from a donor aged 2-35 years with juvenile idiopathic arthritis. The chain was built from TRBV12-5 and TRBJ2-7. The CDR3 protein sequence reads: CASGSVGLNYEQYF.